This section outlines one TCR beta chain sequence together with its context. The data stem from a study of blood T cell repertoires in COVID-19. Study information: T cells, B-cell-depleted T cells, or PBMCs supplied cDNA or gDNA.

Method: immunoSEQ multiplex PCR; TCRdb's copy keeps in-frame clones and lacks some. The sample consists of hundreds of thousands of clones, roughly 90% of them appearing once. V was cut by 8 bases and J by 4 bases, with 5 bases left in between. CDR3 length: 10 residues. Per the germline V gene, CDR1 is WNHNN and CDR2 is SYGVQD (reference sequence). The genes are TRBV10-1 and TRBJ1-2; D remains ambiguous. The material sequenced was peripheral blood. This TCR was sampled from a woman aged 60-70 years with acute or convalescent COVID-19. CDR3: CASLAYGYTF. CDR3 coding DNA: TGCGCCAGCTTAGCCTATGGCTACACCTTC.